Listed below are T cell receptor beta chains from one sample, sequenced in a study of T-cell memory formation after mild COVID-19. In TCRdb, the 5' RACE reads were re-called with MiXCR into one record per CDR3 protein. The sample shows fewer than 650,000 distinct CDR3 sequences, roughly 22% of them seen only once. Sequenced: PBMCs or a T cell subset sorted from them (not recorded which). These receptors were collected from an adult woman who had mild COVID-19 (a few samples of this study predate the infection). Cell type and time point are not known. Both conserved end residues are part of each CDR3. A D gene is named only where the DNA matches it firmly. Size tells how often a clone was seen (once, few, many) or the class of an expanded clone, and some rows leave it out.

cdr3_aa: CASSVESFSYEQYF
cdr3_nt: TGTGCCAGCAGCGTAGAAAGTTTCTCCTACGAGCAGTACTTC
j_call: TRBJ2-7
clone_size: .
d_call: .
v_call: TRBV9

cdr3_aa: CASSTNRGGRETQYF
cdr3_nt: TGTGCCAGTAGTACAAACAGGGGTGGGCGAGAGACCCAGTACTTC
j_call: TRBJ2-5
clone_size: .
d_call: TRBD1
v_call: TRBV19

cdr3_aa: CASNTLINQPQHF
cdr3_nt: TGTGCCAGTAATACGCTAATCAATCAGCCCCAGCATTTT
j_call: TRBJ1-5
clone_size: .
d_call: .
v_call: TRBV19

cdr3_aa: CASSGPPTYEQYF
cdr3_nt: TGCGCCAGCAGTGGACCGCCAACCTACGAGCAGTACTTC
j_call: TRBJ2-7
clone_size: many
d_call: .
v_call: TRBV10-2

cdr3_aa: CATSKDYLGGHTNEQFF
cdr3_nt: TGTGCCACAAGTAAGGACTACCTGGGGGGCCACACGAATGAGCAGTTCTTC
j_call: TRBJ2-1
clone_size: .
d_call: .
v_call: TRBV24-1

cdr3_aa: CATSSGRFWEQYF
cdr3_nt: TGTGCCACCAGTAGCGGGAGATTTTGGGAGCAGTACTTC
j_call: TRBJ2-7
clone_size: .
d_call: TRBD2
v_call: TRBV6-2/TRBV6-3

cdr3_aa: CASSQDRTSSGNTIYF
cdr3_nt: TGCGCCAGCAGCCAAGACAGGACTAGCTCTGGAAACACCATATATTTT
j_call: TRBJ1-3
clone_size: few
d_call: .
v_call: TRBV4-3

cdr3_aa: CASSTAGGRADTQYF
cdr3_nt: TGTGCCAGCAGCACCGCGGGGGGAAGGGCAGATACGCAGTATTTT
j_call: TRBJ2-3
clone_size: few
d_call: TRBD2
v_call: TRBV11-2

cdr3_aa: CASSLEGGPPDTQYF
cdr3_nt: TGTGCCAGCAGCTTAGAGGGGGGTCCCCCAGATACGCAGTATTTT
j_call: TRBJ2-3
clone_size: few
d_call: .
v_call: TRBV7-8

cdr3_aa: CASSPPRIGYQETQYF
cdr3_nt: TGTGCCAGCTCACCCCCGCGGATCGGCTACCAAGAGACCCAGTACTTC
j_call: TRBJ2-5
clone_size: .
d_call: .
v_call: TRBV18

cdr3_aa: CATSDFSRNQSQYF
cdr3_nt: TGTGCCACCAGTGATTTTAGCCGCAATCAATCGCAGTATTTT
j_call: TRBJ2-3
clone_size: .
d_call: .
v_call: TRBV24-1

cdr3_aa: CAGTDLAGGPDTQYF
cdr3_nt: TGTGCCGGAACCGATTTGGCGGGGGGTCCAGATACGCAGTATTTT
j_call: TRBJ2-3
clone_size: few
d_call: TRBD2
v_call: TRBV7-2

cdr3_aa: CASSLADWRETQYF
cdr3_nt: TGTGCCAGCAGCTTGGCGGATTGGCGGGAGACCCAGTACTTC
j_call: TRBJ2-5
clone_size: many
d_call: .
v_call: TRBV7-2

cdr3_aa: CASSLGVAGITDTQYF
cdr3_nt: TGTGCCAGCAGCTTAGGCGTAGCGGGAATCACAGATACGCAGTATTTT
j_call: TRBJ2-3
clone_size: .
d_call: TRBD2
v_call: TRBV7-3

cdr3_aa: CASSPTGRVNTEAFF
cdr3_nt: TGCGCCAGCAGCCCGACAGGGAGGGTGAACACTGAAGCTTTCTTT
j_call: TRBJ1-1
clone_size: .
d_call: TRBD1
v_call: TRBV5-1

cdr3_aa: CSAPQGRGYEQYF
cdr3_nt: TGCAGTGCCCCCCAAGGTCGAGGATACGAGCAGTACTTC
j_call: TRBJ2-7
clone_size: once
d_call: .
v_call: TRBV20-1

cdr3_aa: CSAGSFPGYTF
cdr3_nt: TGCAGTGCCGGGTCCTTTCCTGGCTACACCTTC
j_call: TRBJ1-2
clone_size: .
d_call: .
v_call: TRBV20-1

cdr3_aa: CASSPRQTTNEKLFF
cdr3_nt: TGTGCCAGCAGTCCAAGACAGACAACTAATGAAAAACTGTTTTTT
j_call: TRBJ1-4
clone_size: few
d_call: .
v_call: TRBV27

cdr3_aa: CASSLAVVTGELFF
cdr3_nt: TGTGCCAGCAGCTTAGCTGTGGTAACCGGGGAGCTGTTTTTT
j_call: TRBJ2-2
clone_size: .
d_call: .
v_call: TRBV7-2

cdr3_aa: CASSTGYKRDEQYF
cdr3_nt: TGTGCCAGCTCAACAGGGTACAAGAGGGACGAGCAGTACTTC
j_call: TRBJ2-7
clone_size: .
d_call: .
v_call: TRBV5-6

cdr3_aa: CASSLRAGGRNEQFF
cdr3_nt: TGTGCCAGCAGCTTACGGGCGGGAGGGCGTAATGAGCAGTTCTTC
j_call: TRBJ2-1
clone_size: .
d_call: TRBD2
v_call: TRBV7-2

cdr3_aa: CASSPFRGETQYF
cdr3_nt: TGTGCTAGCAGCCCCTTTAGGGGTGAGACCCAGTACTTC
j_call: TRBJ2-5
clone_size: few
d_call: .
v_call: TRBV7-7

cdr3_aa: CAISEFSGGAYEQFF
cdr3_nt: TGTGCCATCAGTGAGTTTAGCGGGGGGGCGTATGAGCAGTTCTTC
j_call: TRBJ2-1
clone_size: few
d_call: TRBD2
v_call: TRBV10-3

cdr3_aa: CASTQTGGNEQYF
cdr3_nt: TGTGCCAGCACCCAGACAGGGGGCAACGAGCAGTACTTC
j_call: TRBJ2-7
clone_size: many
d_call: TRBD1
v_call: TRBV6-6